The sequence of this T cell receptor beta chain was determined in a study of CD8 T cells in Susac syndrome. Study-wide background: Among the Susac syndrome patients sequenced, over 5 had active disease and about 8 were in remission. Patients with Susac syndrome were, at the time of blood collection, therapy-naive, maintained on corticosteroids, or maintained on intravenous immunoglobulin alone.

Peripheral blood CD8+ and CD4+ T cells were profiled by TCR beta sequencing. Random hexamers primed reverse transcription of roughly 0.5 to 1 ug RNA. An immunoSEQ multiplex PCR amplified TCR beta CDR3 over 54 Vbeta and 13 Jbeta. TCRdb ran MiXCR on the immunoSEQ multiplex PCR reads and lists one entry per CDR3 protein. The sample lists about 130,000 distinct CDR3 sequences; around 94% were seen once. Trimming pared 6 bases from V and 8 bases from J, leaving 19 bases between. Germline CDR1 is LNHDA and CDR2 is SQIVND (reference sequence). This CDR3 has 14 residues. This TCR was sampled from a human donor with Susac syndrome. The source material was CD8+ T cells from PBMCs. This chain joins TRBV19 and TRBJ1-2; D unclear. The CDR3 DNA sequence: TGTGCCAGTAGATTCCAGCAAACAACAGAGGGCTACACCTTC. This codes for CASRFQQTTEGYTF.